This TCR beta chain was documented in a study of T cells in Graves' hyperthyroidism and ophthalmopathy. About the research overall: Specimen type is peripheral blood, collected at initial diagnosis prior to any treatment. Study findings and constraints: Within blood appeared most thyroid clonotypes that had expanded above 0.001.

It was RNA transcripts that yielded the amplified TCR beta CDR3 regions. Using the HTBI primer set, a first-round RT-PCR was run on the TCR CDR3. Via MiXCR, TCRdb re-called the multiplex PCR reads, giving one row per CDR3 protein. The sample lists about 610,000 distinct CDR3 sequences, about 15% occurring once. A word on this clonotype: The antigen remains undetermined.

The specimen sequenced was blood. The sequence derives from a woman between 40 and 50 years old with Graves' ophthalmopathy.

The DNA of the CDR3 is TGCGCCAGCAAGCTCGGACAGGGGGCCGTCAGCACTGAAGCTTTCTTT. This sequence encodes CASKLGQGAVSTEAFF. The chain carries TRBV5-1 and TRBJ1-1, with TRBD1 matching over 11 bases. The CDR3 is made up of 16 amino acids. Germline CDR1 and CDR2: SGHRS and YFSETQ. V shed 6 bases, J shed 4 bases, and the junction held 11 bases outside the gene matches.